This record concerns one T cell receptor (beta chain) sequence. Its antigen is undetermined. Those CD8+ T cells considered naive were CD45RO-CCR7+CD27+CD95-. Germline V gene lookup returns CDR1 SGHTA and CDR2 FQGNSA. The CDR3 spans 15 residues. The sample is drawn from a study of CXCR3-negative and CXCR3-positive naive CD8 T cells. General observations from the study: More hydrophobic TRB CDR3s were found in CXCR3-positive naive cells than in CXCR3-negative naive cells. TRB CDR3 properties served as the basis for inferring TCR strength, and surface CD5 was comparable between naive subsets. Both of the naive subsets showed about the same high diversity, but memory CD8+ cells had much less. Naive cells that were CXCR3-negative or CXCR3-positive used TRBV-TRBJ genes alike, while memory cells diverged.

Libraries were UMI-labeled 5' RACE TRB cDNA. TCRdb reprocessed the 5' RACE reads; each CDR3 protein has one entry and no DNA is given. Its table records 50,000 to 65,000 distinct CDR3 sequences. The sequence came from a human donor in good health. Some clones in this sample may be carry-over from other donors' samples. Sequenced: naive CXCR3+ CD8+ T cells from blood. Sample subset: CD45RO-CCR7+CD27+CD95- naive CD8+ T cells expressing CXCR3 (TNR3+). The genes are TRBV7-2 and TRBJ1-2; TCRdb lists TRBD1, though no DNA is available to test this call. CDR3 in amino acids: CASSPWGSTNYGYTF.